Ten or more counts support the clone carrying this T cell receptor beta chain. Unsorted libraries came from 2 million PBMCs stored at -80 °C. The method for making cDNA was 5'RACE, and it used 10-nucleotide random UMIs. Each CDR3 protein gets one entry after TCRdb re-called the 5' RACE reads with MiXCR. Of 45,000 to 65,000 distinct CDR3 sequences detected, 3% to 4% appear once; the ten largest clones hold 5.5% to 6%. The sample originates from a study of neurological immune-mediated disorders. Material: PBMCs. The TCR originated in a man in his forties or fifties with multiple sclerosis.

CDR3 sequence: CASRGGNYNEQFF. For the CDR3, the DNA is TGTGCCAGCAGAGGGGGCAACTACAATGAGCAGTTCTTC. The chain recombines TRBV12-3 or TRBV12-4 with TRBJ2-1; TRBD1 matches 7 bases. Trimming removed 6 bases from V and 3 bases from J; junction bases left unmatched: 2. The CDR3 extends over 13 amino acids.